This T cell receptor (beta chain) is drawn from a study of T cell repertoires in cytomegalovirus infection. At the level of the study: Well-studied HLA-B-restricted epitopes and recently identified HLA-C-restricted epitopes of CMV were both used in the study. Indications of both CMV infection and matching HLA type were provided by public TCR beta signatures. Regarding the study as a whole: Cumulative frequency (of public TCR beta family members) identified carriers of CMV plus the relevant HLA. It was HLA-C-restricted CMV-specific TCR beta clonotypes that dominated the response ex vivo.

Trimming removed 1 base at V and 2 bases at J, with 14 bases between. This CDR3 contains 16 residues. Germline V CDR1 and CDR2: MGHRA, YSYEKL. TCRdb recomputed calls from the reads with MiXCR, one row per CDR3 protein. The sample carries around 570,000 distinct CDR3 sequences, about 39% recorded once. On this clonotype itself: Its specificity is unknown.

The J gene is TRBJ1-2, the V gene TRBV4-1; D may be TRBD1 (5 bases). This sequence was found in a human donor in good health (CMV status not recorded). Some clones in this sample may be carry-over from other donors' samples. The source material was cultured PBMCs, sampled from culture after CMV antigen stimulation. CDR3 in DNA: TGCGCCAGCAGCCAAGTTATTAGGGGAAGAAACTATGGCTACACCTTC. Its translation is CASSQVIRGRNYGYTF.